These 28 T cell receptor beta chains originate from one sample sequenced in a study of beta chain features in type 1 diabetes. Every isolated RNA sample was fully reverse transcribed, so sequencing captured expressed TCRB transcripts. Repertoires were generated with immunoSEQ multiplex PCR, while TCRdb's copy carries only in-frame clones and drops some. Of roughly 450,000 clones in the sample, about an eighth were seen once. Sample: naive CD4+ T cells from blood. The origin of the receptors is a woman between 18 and 29 years old in good health.

In its sample, this clone was seen many times. Other DNA sequences of this sample code for an identical CDR3. This sequence joins TRBV7-9 and TRBJ2-3; D ambiguous. The CDR3 is 11 residues long. Looked up from germline, CDR1 is SEHNR and CDR2 is FQNEAQ (reference sequence). V dropped 0 bases and J dropped 5 bases, with 0 bases sitting between them. The CDR3 coding sequence is TGTGCCAGCAGCTTAGCAGATACGCAGTATTTT. It yields the protein CASSLADTQYF.

The sample holds a few counts of this clone. The chain has TRBV29-1 and TRBJ2-1; D is ambiguous. Per germline, CDR1 SQVTM and CDR2 ANQGSEA. V was trimmed by 3 bases and J by 5 bases, leaving 20 bases between them. The CDR3 contains 16 residues. CDR3: CSVDRVSLTLNNEQFF. DNA of the CDR3: TGCAGCGTTGACCGCGTGTCACTAACCCTAAACAATGAGCAGTTCTTC.

This clone was counted once. The chain has TRBV7-6 and TRBJ2-5; perhaps TRBD2 as D (7 bases). The CDR3 is 13 residues long. Germline loops: CDR1 SGHVS, CDR2 FNYEAQ. V lost 3 bases, J lost 7 bases, and 12 bases lay in between. This chain's CDR3 is CASSFRGARTQYF. The CDR3 nucleotides read TGTGCCAGCAGCTTTCGGGGGGCAAGGACCCAGTACTTC.

The V call is TRBV29-1, the J call TRBJ2-2; D tentatively fits TRBD1 or TRBD2 (5 bases each). Between the trimmed V and J ends, which lost 4 bases and 6 bases, there was a span of 12 bases. In germline, CDR1 is SQVTM, CDR2 ANQGSEA. This CDR3 comprises 13 residues. Here the CDR3 reads CSVVPRDPGELFF. CDR3 nucleotide sequence: TGCAGCGTTGTTCCCAGGGACCCCGGGGAGCTGTTTTTT.

The genes are TRBV7-9 and TRBJ1-6, with 10 nucleotides matching TRBD1. Trimming took 5 bases from V and 7 from J; bases not matched to a gene: 5. Germline V gene sequence: CDR1 SEHNR, CDR2 FQNEAQ (reference sequence). The CDR3 has 15 amino acids. The CDR3 region is CASSPGQGVNSPLHF. CDR3 bases: TGTGCCAGCAGCCCTGGACAGGGGGTCAATTCACCCCTCCACTTT.

The chain recombines TRBV4-2 with TRBJ2-7; the D gene is possibly TRBD1 (7 bases). CDR3 length equals 14 residues. Germline V gene sequence: CDR1 LGHNA, CDR2 YNFKEQ. V lost 0 bases, J lost 7 bases, and 13 bases lay in between. This CDR3 reads CASSQDAAGQEQYF. CDR3 in DNA: TGTGCCAGCAGCCAAGATGCCGCGGGACAGGAGCAGTACTTC.

This clone was seen a single time. V and J are TRBV28 and TRBJ2-5; 8 positions match TRBD1. Germline V CDR1 and CDR2: MDHEN, SYDVKM. The CDR3 contains 13 residues. V shed 10 bases, J shed 6 bases, and the junction held 10 bases outside the gene matches. The CDR3 spells CAIKRTGIQTQYF. In DNA, the CDR3 is TGTGCCATCAAAAGGACAGGGATACAGACCCAGTACTTC.

This clone was seen only a few times. For the CDR3, the DNA is TGCAGCGTTGAAAGAGGACGGGGAAGCTCCTACGAGCAGTACTTC. It codes for CSVERGRGSSYEQYF. The chain joins TRBV29-1 to TRBJ2-7, with a weak D call TRBD2 (5 bases). V was clipped by 2 bases and J by 0 bases, with 14 bases between them. Germline CDR1 and CDR2: SQVTM and ANQGSEA. This CDR3 has 15 residues.

The sample holds many counts of this clone. At the DNA level, this CDR3 is encoded by other sequences in the same sample as well. The chain carries TRBV28 and TRBJ2-7; tentatively, D is TRBD2 (5 bases). The CDR3 has 12 amino acids. Germline-derived CDR1 and CDR2 are MDHEN and SYDVKM. Trimming left V 2 bases short and J 3 bases short, with 5 bases between. The CDR3: CASSLGSYEQYV. The CDR3 DNA sequence: TGTGCCAGCAGTTTAGGGAGCTACGAGCAGTACGTC.

The chain links TRBV7-2 to TRBJ2-2, with 12 bases matching TRBD1. In germline, CDR1 is SGHTA, CDR2 FQGNSA. The CDR3 spans 16 residues. The V gene end was trimmed by 2 bases and the J gene end by 7 bases; junction bases not matched to a gene: 5. CDR3: CASSLSRDRGRGELFF. The CDR3 region has the DNA TGTGCCAGCAGCTTAAGCCGGGACAGGGGGCGCGGGGAGCTGTTTTTT.

The V gene is TRBV27, the J gene TRBJ2-3, with D uncertain. Trimming stripped 6 bases from V and 6 bases from J, with 16 bases between. The CDR3 runs to 14 residues. CDR1 MNHEY and CDR2 SMNVEV come from the germline V gene (reference sequence). Here the CDR3 DNA reads TGTGCCAGCAGGAAGGAAGGCCATGGGGATACGCAGTATTTT. It is translated as CASRKEGHGDTQYF.

A few counts support this clone. This sequence joins TRBV20-1 and TRBJ2-5; D assignment may be TRBD1 or TRBD2 (5 bases each). The CDR3 has 11 residues. V lost 5 bases, J lost 4 bases, and 8 bases lay in between. The germline V gene has CDR1 DFQATT and CDR2 SNEGSKA (reference sequence). CDR3 region: CSAWGRETQYF. CDR3 coding DNA: TGCAGTGCTTGGGGACGAGAGACCCAGTACTTC.

The chain has TRBV7-7 and TRBJ2-1, with 11 bases lining up with TRBD2. This CDR3 has 15 amino acids. Looked up from germline, CDR1 is SSHAT and CDR2 is FNYEAQ (reference sequence). V shed 6 bases, J shed 3 bases, and the junction held 4 bases outside the gene matches. The CDR3 region is CASSIAGGNYNEQFF. CDR3 nucleotides: TGTGCCAGCAGTATAGCGGGGGGGAACTACAATGAGCAGTTCTTC.

The rearrangement joins TRBV29-1 to TRBJ2-4; D perhaps matches TRBD2 (5 bases). This CDR3 is 15 amino acids long. With 6 bases removed from V and 0 bases from J, the gap between germline ends came to 15 bases. CDR1 is SQVTM, CDR2 ANQGSEA, per germline. The CDR3 sequence is CSVVGSKGAKNIQYF. As DNA, the CDR3 is TGCAGCGTAGTGGGGAGTAAGGGAGCCAAAAACATTCAGTACTTC.

The chain employs TRBV18 and TRBJ2-7, with D hard to call. Trimming took 2 bases from V and 2 from J, leaving 13 bases between them. The CDR3 is 15 amino acids. CDR1 is KGHSH, CDR2 LQKENI, per germline. CDR3 in amino acids: CASSPEAGPTYEQYV. CDR3 DNA sequence: TGTGCCAGCTCACCAGAGGCCGGGCCTACCTACGAGCAGTACGTC.

This chain connects TRBV9 to TRBJ1-1, with TRBD1 as a possible D gene (6 bases). Trimming cost V 5 bases and J 1 base, with 18 bases left between them. The CDR3 length is 16 residues. Germline-derived CDR1 and CDR2 are SGDLS and YYNGEE. The CDR3 region has the DNA TGTGCCAGCAGAACTGCCCCAGGGGACCCGAACACTGAAGCTTTCTTT. This translates into CASRTAPGDPNTEAFF.

This clone has more than one count but fewer than ten. The rearrangement joins TRBV6-6 to TRBJ2-3, with 9 bases fitting TRBD2. Germline V CDR1 and CDR2: MNHNY, SVGAGI (reference sequence). Trimming at V came to 2 bases and at J to 4 bases, leaving 4 bases not matched to a gene. The CDR3 sequence is 15 residues long. The CDR3 coding sequence is TGTGCCAGCAGTTACCCTAGCGGGACTTCAGATACGCAGTATTTT. Translation gives CASSYPSGTSDTQYF.

This chain joins TRBV7-2 and TRBJ2-7; unclear D gene. V was trimmed by 4 bases and J by 3 bases, leaving 4 bases between them. This CDR3 spans 11 amino acids. Looked up from germline, CDR1 is SGHTA and CDR2 is FQGNSA. The DNA of the CDR3 is TGTGCCAGCAGCTCCTACTACGAGCAGTACGTC. Protein sequence: CASSSYYEQYV.

The chain is built from TRBV30 and TRBJ2-2, with TRBD1 identical over 7 bases. Germline-derived CDR1 and CDR2 are GTSNPN and SVGIG (reference sequence). The CDR3 is made up of 14 amino acids. V gave up 3 bases and J gave up 2 bases; unmatched junction bases: 3. The DNA of the CDR3 is TGTGCCTGGAGCCGACAGGGTAACACCGGGGAGCTGTTTTTT. Translation gives CAWSRQGNTGELFF.

This clone was seen a handful of times. V is TRBV30 and J is TRBJ1-2; D unresolved. CDR3 length equals 11 residues. V was pared by 4 bases and J by 7 bases, with 10 bases between. Germline CDR1 and CDR2: GTSNPN and SVGIG (reference sequence). CDR3 nucleotide sequence: TGTGCCTGGAATCGGAAGGCTGGCTACACCTTC. Translation gives CAWNRKAGYTF.

This clone turned up a few times. This chain joins TRBV6-6 and TRBJ2-1; TRBD2 might be the D (5 bases). V was trimmed by 2 bases and J by 6 bases, leaving 11 bases between them. CDR1 is MNHNY and CDR2 is SVGAGI in the germline V gene (reference sequence). The CDR3 is 14 amino acids. CDR3 in amino acids: CASSYIEGANEQFF. CDR3 DNA sequence: TGTGCCAGCAGTTACATTGAGGGAGCCAATGAGCAGTTCTTC.

This sequence joins TRBV7-9 and TRBJ2-3; D ambiguous. Trimming stripped 1 base from V and 2 bases from J, with 4 bases between. The CDR3 contains 13 residues. Germline V lookup: CDR1 SEHNR, CDR2 FQNEAQ (reference sequence). The CDR3 protein is CASSLEVTDTQYF. The CDR3, as DNA: TGTGCCAGCAGCTTAGAGGTCACAGATACGCAGTATTTT.

In this sample, this clone turned up a few times. The chain joins TRBV5-1 to TRBJ2-1; 9 nucleotides match TRBD1. Per the germline V gene, CDR1 is SGHRS and CDR2 is YFSETQ. The V segment lost 5 bases and the J segment 5 bases; nucleotides outside the gene matches: 14. There are 17 residues in the CDR3. The CDR3 DNA is TGCGCCAGCAGAGTTCTATACAGGGGGCGACCCAACAATGAGCAGTTCTTC. Amino acids: CASRVLYRGRPNNEQFF.

This clone was detected a few times. The chain is built from TRBV18 and TRBJ2-3; D gene ambiguous. The CDR3 spans 11 residues. Germline CDR1 reads KGHSH; CDR2 reads LQKENI. With 5 bases removed from V and 5 bases from J, the gap between germline ends came to 5 bases. The CDR3, as DNA: TGTGCCAGCTCATCACGAGATACGCAGTATTTT. Translating gives CASSSRDTQYF.

This clone was recorded a few times. The CDR3 sequence is CATSLDRGGNQPQHF. The CDR3, as DNA: TGTGCCACCAGCCTCGACAGGGGCGGCAATCAGCCCCAGCATTTT. V and J are TRBV15 and TRBJ1-5, with 8 positions matching TRBD1. CDR1 LNHNV and CDR2 YYDKDF come from the germline V gene (reference sequence). This CDR3 spans 15 amino acids. The ends lost 5 bases at V and 2 bases at J; junction bases unmatched: 5.

V gene TRBV9 combines with J gene TRBJ2-1; weak D call: TRBD1 (5 bases). Trimming left V 4 bases short and J 0 bases short, with 14 bases between. The germline gives CDR1 SGDLS, CDR2 YYNGEE. This CDR3 region has 16 residues. The CDR3 region is CASSTKTDPSYNEQFF. Here the CDR3 DNA reads TGTGCCAGCAGCACAAAGACAGACCCCTCCTACAATGAGCAGTTCTTC.

This clone has just a few counts. This chain uses TRBV7-9 with TRBJ2-1; 9 nucleotides match TRBD2. The germline CDR1 and CDR2 sequences are SEHNR and FQNEAQ (reference sequence). The J segment lost 5 bases and the V segment lost 3 bases, leaving 5 bases of the junction unmatched. The CDR3 is 15 amino acids. CDR3 bases: TGTGCCAGCAGCTTGGGCGGGAGGGGAAACAATGAGCAGTTCTTC. As protein: CASSLGGRGNNEQFF.

The rearrangement uses TRBV6-5 and TRBJ2-3, with TRBD2 identical over 8 bases. CDR1 is MNHEY, CDR2 SVGAGI, per germline. The V and J ends lost 0 bases and 3 bases, in that order; junction bases with no gene match: 2. The CDR3 covers 15 residues. The CDR3 region is CASSYSGLATDTQYF. The CDR3, as DNA: TGTGCCAGCAGTTACTCTGGACTAGCAACAGATACGCAGTATTTT.